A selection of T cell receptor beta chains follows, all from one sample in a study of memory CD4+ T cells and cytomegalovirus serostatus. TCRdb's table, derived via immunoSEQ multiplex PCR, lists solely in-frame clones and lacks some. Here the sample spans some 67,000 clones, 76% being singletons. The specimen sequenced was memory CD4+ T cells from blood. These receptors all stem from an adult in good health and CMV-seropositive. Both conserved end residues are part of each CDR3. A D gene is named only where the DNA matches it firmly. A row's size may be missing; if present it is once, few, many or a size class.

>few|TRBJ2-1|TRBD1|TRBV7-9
CASSLGDQGAEQFF
TGTGCCAGCAGCTTAGGGGATCAGGGGGCTGAGCAGTTCTTC
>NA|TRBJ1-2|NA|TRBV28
CASSPGGRDGYTF
TGTGCCAGCAGCCCCGGTGGCAGGGATGGCTACACCTTC
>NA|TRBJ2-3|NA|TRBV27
CASSLSGPGRTDTQYF
TGTGCCAGCAGTTTATCGGGCCCGGGTCGCACAGATACGCAGTATTTT
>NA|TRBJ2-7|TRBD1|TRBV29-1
CSGGQGARFDEQYF
TGCAGCGGGGGACAGGGGGCGCGTTTCGACGAGCAGTACTTC
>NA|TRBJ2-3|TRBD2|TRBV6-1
CARGLAGGTDTQYF
TGTGCCAGGGGACTAGCGGGGGGGACAGATACGCAGTATTTT
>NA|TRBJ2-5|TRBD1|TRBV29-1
CSVSGQQETQYF
TGCAGCGTTTCGGGACAGCAAGAGACCCAGTACTTC
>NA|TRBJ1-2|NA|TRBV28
CASRQTETNYGYTF
TGTGCCAGCAGGCAGACAGAAACTAACTATGGCTACACCTTC
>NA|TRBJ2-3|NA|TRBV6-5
CASSYGLAEIDTQYF
TGTGCCAGCAGTTACGGTTTAGCGGAGATCGATACGCAGTATTTT
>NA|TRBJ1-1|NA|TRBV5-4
CASSLAGRLRGTEAFF
TGTGCCAGCAGCTTGGCGGGGAGATTAAGGGGGACTGAAGCTTTCTTT
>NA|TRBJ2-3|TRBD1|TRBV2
CASRPGTGTDTQYF
TGTGCCAGCCGCCCAGGGACAGGCACAGATACGCAGTATTTT
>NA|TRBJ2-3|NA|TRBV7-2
CASSLSGDTQYF
TGTGCCAGCAGCTTATCGGGTGATACGCAGTATTTT
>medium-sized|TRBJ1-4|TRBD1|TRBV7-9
CASSEQGGEEKLFF
TGTGCCAGCAGCGAACAGGGGGGTGAGGAAAAACTGTTTTTT
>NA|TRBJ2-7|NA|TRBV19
CASSIGRDRQEQYF
TGTGCCAGTAGTATTGGGCGGGACCGGCAGGAGCAGTACTTC
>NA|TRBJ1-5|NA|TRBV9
CASSVVMQHF
TGTGCCAGCAGCGTAGTTATGCAGCATTTT
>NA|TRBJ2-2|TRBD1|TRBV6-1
CASSEYGGQGADTGELFF
TGTGCCAGCAGTGAATATGGGGGACAGGGGGCCGACACCGGGGAGCTGTTTTTT
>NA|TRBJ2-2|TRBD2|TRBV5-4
CASSLAERRGTGELFF
TGTGCCAGCAGCTTGGCCGAGCGGCGGGGGACCGGGGAGCTGTTTTTT
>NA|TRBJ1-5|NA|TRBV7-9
CASSPPLVGGNQPQHF
TGTGCCAGCAGCCCGCCACTCGTGGGTGGCAATCAGCCCCAGCATTTT
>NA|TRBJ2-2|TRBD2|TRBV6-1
CASSGGLANTGELFF
TGTGCCAGCAGTGGGGGACTAGCGAACACCGGGGAGCTGTTTTTT
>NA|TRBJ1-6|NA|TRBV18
CASSGNTDSPLHF
TGTGCCAGCTCAGGGAACACGGATTCACCCCTCCACTTT
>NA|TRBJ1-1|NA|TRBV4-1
CASSPFERQLHEAFF
TGCGCCAGCAGCCCCTTCGAGCGGCAGCTTCATGAAGCTTTCTTT
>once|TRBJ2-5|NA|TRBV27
CASSLSKWETQYF
TGTGCCAGCAGTTTATCGAAGTGGGAGACCCAGTACTTC
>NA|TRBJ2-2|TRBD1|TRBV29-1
CSVTGTGGATGELFF
TGCAGCGTTACCGGGACAGGGGGCGCCACCGGGGAGCTGTTTTTT
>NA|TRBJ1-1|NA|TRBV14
CASSLRRNTEAFF
TGTGCCAGCAGCCTTCGGAGGAACACTGAAGCTTTCTTT
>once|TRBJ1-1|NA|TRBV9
CASSVDWAGDTEAFF
TGTGCCAGCAGCGTAGATTGGGCAGGGGACACTGAAGCTTTCTTT
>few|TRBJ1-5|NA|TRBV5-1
CASSLNWPDNQPQHF
TGCGCCAGCAGCTTGAATTGGCCAGATAATCAGCCCCAGCATTTT
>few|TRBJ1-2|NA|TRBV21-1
CASSKKPTGVGNYGYTF
TGTGCCAGCAGCAAAAAACCAACAGGGGTGGGCAACTATGGCTACACCTTC
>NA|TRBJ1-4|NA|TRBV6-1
CASRLSDNEKLFF
TGTGCCAGCAGACTCTCAGATAATGAAAAACTGTTTTTT
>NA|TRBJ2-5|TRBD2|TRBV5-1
CASSYGLAGRETQYF
TGCGCCAGCAGCTACGGACTAGCGGGGAGAGAGACCCAGTACTTC
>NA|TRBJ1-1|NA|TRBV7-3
CASSLYGGEGTEAFF
TGTGCCAGCAGCTTATATGGGGGGGAGGGTACTGAAGCTTTCTTT
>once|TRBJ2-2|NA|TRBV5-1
CASSPQRADTGELFF
TGCGCCAGCAGCCCTCAGCGGGCCGACACCGGGGAGCTGTTTTTT
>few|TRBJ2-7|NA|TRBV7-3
CASSLGARGPSYEQYF
TGTGCCAGCAGCTTAGGCGCCCGGGGGCCCTCCTACGAGCAGTACTTC
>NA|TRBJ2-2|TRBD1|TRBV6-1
CASSPTDRDRELFF
TGTGCCAGCAGTCCGACGGACAGGGACCGGGAGCTGTTTTTT
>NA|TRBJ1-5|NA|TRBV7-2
CASSHPNQPQHF
TGTGCCAGCAGCCACCCTAATCAGCCCCAGCATTTT
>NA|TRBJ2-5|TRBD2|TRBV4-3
CASSQGLAGAGETQYF
TGCGCCAGCAGCCAGGGACTAGCGGGGGCGGGAGAGACCCAGTACTTC
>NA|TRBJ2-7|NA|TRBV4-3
CASSQETTGPTVYEQYF
TGCGCCAGCAGCCAAGAAACAACGGGGCCAACAGTCTACGAGCAGTACTTC
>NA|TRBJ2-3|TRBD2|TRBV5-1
CASSYLSSGGRDTQYF
TGCGCCAGCAGCTACCTATCTAGCGGGGGGCGGGATACGCAGTATTTT
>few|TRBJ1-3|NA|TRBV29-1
CSVEDPGAHGNTIYF
TGCAGCGTTGAAGATCCAGGGGCTCATGGAAACACCATATATTTT
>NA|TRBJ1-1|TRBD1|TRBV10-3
CAISESAGQGKMAEAFF
TGTGCCATCAGTGAGTCTGCGGGACAGGGGAAAATGGCTGAAGCTTTCTTT
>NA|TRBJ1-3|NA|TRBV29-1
CSVRGGSGNTIYF
TGCAGCGTCCGCGGCGGCTCTGGAAACACCATATATTTT
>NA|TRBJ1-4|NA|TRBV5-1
CASSPGPLDEKLFF
TGCGCCAGCAGCCCGGGACCGTTGGATGAAAAACTGTTTTTT
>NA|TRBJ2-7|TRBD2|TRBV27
CASSSNRGLAGGNEQYF
TGTGCCAGCAGTTCGAATCGGGGACTAGCGGGAGGAAACGAGCAGTACTTC
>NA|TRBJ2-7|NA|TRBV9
CASSPTGSGTPYEQYF
TGTGCCAGCAGCCCTACCGGCTCGGGGACTCCCTACGAGCAGTACTTC
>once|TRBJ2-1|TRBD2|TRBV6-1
CASSEAGGDEQFF
TGTGCCAGCAGTGAAGCGGGAGGGGATGAGCAGTTCTTC
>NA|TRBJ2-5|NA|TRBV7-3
CASSLIGSETQYF
TGTGCCAGCAGCTTAATTGGTTCGGAGACCCAGTACTTC
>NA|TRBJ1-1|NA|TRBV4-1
CASSQADQNTEAFF
TGCGCCAGCAGCCAAGCAGACCAGAACACTGAAGCTTTCTTT
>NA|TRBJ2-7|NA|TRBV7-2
CASSASGGWYEQYF
TGTGCCAGCAGCGCTAGTGGGGGGTGGTACGAGCAGTACTTC
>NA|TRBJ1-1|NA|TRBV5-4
CASSLGGSAVSTEAFF
TGTGCCAGCAGCTTGGGGGGATCGGCAGTTAGCACTGAAGCTTTCTTT
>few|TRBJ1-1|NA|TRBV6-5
CASSSRKGDFNTEAFF
TGTGCCAGCAGTTCCAGAAAAGGGGATTTTAACACTGAAGCTTTCTTT
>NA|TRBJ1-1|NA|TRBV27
CASSRQENTEAFF
TGTGCCAGCAGTCGACAAGAGAACACTGAAGCTTTCTTT
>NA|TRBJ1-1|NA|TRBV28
CASSPPTEAFF
TGTGCCAGCAGTCCCCCCACTGAAGCTTTCTTT
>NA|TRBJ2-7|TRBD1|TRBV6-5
CASTDTGGRYEQYF
TGTGCCAGCACTGACACAGGGGGTAGGTACGAGCAGTACTTC
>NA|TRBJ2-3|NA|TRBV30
CAWRAEKTGVVTDTQYF
TGTGCCTGGAGAGCAGAAAAGACAGGAGTAGTCACAGATACGCAGTATTTT
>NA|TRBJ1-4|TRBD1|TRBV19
CASSVRQGFNEKLFF
TGTGCCAGTAGTGTGCGACAGGGATTTAATGAAAAACTGTTTTTT
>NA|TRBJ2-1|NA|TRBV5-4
CASSLGSDGEQFF
TGTGCCAGCAGCTTGGGAAGCGATGGTGAGCAGTTCTTC
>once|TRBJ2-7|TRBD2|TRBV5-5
CASSLGRLAGSYEQYF
TGTGCCAGCAGCTTGGGGCGACTAGCGGGGTCCTACGAGCAGTACTTC
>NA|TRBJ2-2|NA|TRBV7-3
CASSTQGFNTGELFF
TGTGCCAGCAGCACTCAGGGGTTCAACACCGGGGAGCTGTTTTTT
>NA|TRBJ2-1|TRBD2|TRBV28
CASRIGRRLADLNEQFF
TGTGCCAGCAGAATCGGCCGAAGACTAGCGGACCTGAATGAGCAGTTCTTC